Sequencing of this T cell receptor beta chain was carried out in a study of cytomegalovirus exposure and HLA in healthy donors. Notes on the study in general: Cytomegalovirus association was listed for 164 TCR beta chains. Serostatus for CMV was the only available immune exposure information.

Germline assignment: CDR1 LGHNA and CDR2 YNFKEQ. CDR3 length: 12 amino acids. V was pared by 0 bases and J by 5 bases, with 4 bases between. To note about this clone: Its target is unknown.

Primers for the PCR totalled 60 Vbeta and 13 Jbeta. In the original workflow: It was a later analysis that counted tens of millions of unique TCR beta chains, of which some 12 million were shared. Here immunoSEQ multiplex PCR was the method, and the copy in TCRdb shows in-frame clones only, minus some. V, J and clone size are those of that table, while D and trimming were read from the DNA. The sample has tens of thousands of clones, about 73% seen once. This receptor was identified in a man between 18 and 35 years old in good health and CMV-seronegative. The sequenced sample was PBMCs. V gene TRBV4-2 combines with J gene TRBJ2-5; no firm D call. CDR3 loop: CASSQESETQYF. Here the CDR3 DNA reads TGTGCCAGCAGCCAAGAGTCGGAGACCCAGTACTTC.